The following is a TCR beta chain sequence with its context. This specimen belongs to a study of T cells in tuberculosis. Germline lookup yields CDR1 SGDLS and CDR2 YYNGEE. This CDR3 has 15 amino acids. V lost 0 bases to trimming and J lost 3 bases, with 9 bases between them. Sequencing used immunoSEQ multiplex PCR; TCRdb keeps in-frame clones, though not all of them. The table lists more than 35,000 clones, 93% of them singletons. The chain is built from TRBV9 and TRBJ1-4; unclear D gene. The receptor's source is a donor between 10 and 35 years old with latent tuberculosis or without tuberculosis infection. The sequenced sample was PBMCs. CDR3 in amino acids: CASSVAGMSNEKLFF. As DNA, the CDR3 is TGTGCCAGCAGCGTAGCCGGGATGTCTAATGAAAAACTGTTTTTT.